Following are 11 T cell receptor beta chains from one sample sequenced in a study of early T cells in non-severe SARS-CoV-2 infection. From the 5' RACE reads, TCRdb called clonotypes with MiXCR, one entry per CDR3 protein. The sample gives roughly 40,000 distinct CDR3 sequences, 5.9% of which show up once; approximately 5% is in the top ten. Input material: whole blood. These receptors were obtained from an adult who was a healthcare worker with PCR-confirmed SARS-CoV-2 infection or an uninfected control (not recorded which).

This clonotype was observed many times. The chain uses TRBV19 and TRBJ1-4; D ambiguous. The CDR3 totals 14 residues. Per germline, CDR1 LNHDA and CDR2 SQIVND (reference sequence). The germline V and J ends were trimmed by 6 bases and 0 bases, with 8 bases remaining between them. The CDR3 region is CASSGSATNEKLFF. The CDR3 nucleotides are TGTGCCAGTAGCGGGTCAGCAACTAATGAAAAACTGTTTTTT. Combining the CDR3 with reference TRBV19 and TRBJ1-4 gives the whole variable domain DGGITQSPKYLFRKEGQNVTLSCEQNLNHDAMYWYRQDPGQGLRLIYYSQIVNDFQKGDIAEGYSVSREKKESFPLTVTSAQKNPTAFYLCASSGSATNEKLFFGSGTQLSVL.

This clonotype was seen many times. The V gene is TRBV5-4, the J gene TRBJ1-2; perhaps TRBD1 as D (6 bases). With 4 bases removed from V and 0 bases from J, the gap between germline ends came to 16 bases. Looked up from germline, CDR1 is SGHNT and CDR2 is YYREEE (reference sequence). This CDR3 contains 16 residues. CDR3 nucleotide sequence: TGTGCCAGCAGCGAACCAAGGGGGTACGCTAACTATGGCTACACCTTC. Protein: CASSEPRGYANYGYTF.

This clonotype was observed many times. This rearrangement joins TRBV10-2 to TRBJ2-7; 8 nucleotides line up with TRBD1. Germline lookup yields CDR1 WSHSY and CDR2 SAAADI. The J segment lost 2 bases and the V segment lost 8 bases, leaving 5 bases of the junction unmatched. The CDR3 spans 13 residues. In DNA, the CDR3 is TGCGCCAGCTGGGGACAGGCCCCCTACGAGCAGTACTTC. Amino acid sequence: CASWGQAPYEQYF.

V gene TRBV30 combines with J gene TRBJ2-2; 9 bases are shared with TRBD1. Germline V CDR1 and CDR2: GTSNPN, SVGIG (reference sequence). The CDR3 sequence is 15 residues long. V dropped 4 bases and J dropped 3; count of bases not matched to a gene: 6. CDR3 region: CAWTTGQGHTGELFF. CDR3 sequence (DNA): TGTGCCTGGACTACGGGACAGGGACACACCGGGGAGCTGTTTTTT.

This clonotype was picked up many times. The chain carries TRBV6-5 and TRBJ1-3; the D gene is possibly TRBD1 (6 bases). CDR3 length equals 16 residues. The germline CDR1 and CDR2 sequences are MNHEY and SVGAGI. The V and J ends lost 5 bases and 4 bases respectively, with 18 bases between them. In DNA form, the CDR3 reads TGTGCCAGCAGTAGTTTATCGGGGGCGCACGGAAACACCATATATTTT. As protein: CASSSLSGAHGNTIYF.

This clonotype was counted ten times or more. DNA for the CDR3: TGCGCCAGCAGCTTCGGCGCTATGGGAAACATTCAGTACTTC. It yields the protein CASSFGAMGNIQYF. V is TRBV5-1 and J is TRBJ2-4; D call uncertain. CDR1 and CDR2 from the germline V gene are SGHRS and YFSETQ. This CDR3 comprises 14 residues. V lost 2 bases and J lost 6, with 12 bases in between.

This clonotype has at least ten counts. The genes are TRBV5-1 and TRBJ2-2; D call uncertain. Trimming removed 2 bases from V and 8 bases from J, with 4 bases in between. This CDR3 spans 11 amino acids. CDR1 is SGHRS and CDR2 is YFSETQ in the germline V gene. As DNA, the CDR3 is TGCGCCAGCAGCTTCCCAGGGGAGCTGTTTTTT. The encoded protein is CASSFPGELFF.

This clonotype was seen repeatedly, ten times or more. This chain uses TRBV20-1 with TRBJ2-7, with D perhaps TRBD1 or TRBD2 (5 bases each). Looked up from germline, CDR1 is DFQATT and CDR2 is SNEGSKA (reference sequence). V gave up 2 bases and J gave up 1 base, with 15 bases separating them. The CDR3 spans 15 residues. CDR3 amino acids: CSARTGSEGSYEQYF. The CDR3 nucleotides are TGCAGTGCTAGAACGGGCTCCGAGGGGTCCTACGAGCAGTACTTC.

This clonotype was counted many times. The V call is TRBV7-6, the J call TRBJ2-1; TRBD1 agrees at 9 bases. The junction had 6 bases not matched to a gene; V was cut back by 8 bases and J by 7 bases. The CDR3 sequence is 13 residues long. In germline, CDR1 is SGHVS, CDR2 FNYEAQ. CDR3 nucleotides: TGTGCCAGCGCCCGGACAGGGGAGAATGAGCAGTTCTTC. This gives the protein CASARTGENEQFF.

The table lists this clonotype with many counts. The chain has TRBV7-2 and TRBJ2-5; D remains ambiguous. The CDR3 has 12 amino acids. Trimming removed 3 bases at V and 5 bases at J, with 7 bases between. Germline V lookup: CDR1 SGHTA, CDR2 FQGNSA. The CDR3: CASSFFAETQYF. The CDR3 nucleotides are TGTGCCAGCAGCTTTTTTGCGGAGACCCAGTACTTC.

Ten or more counts support this clonotype. V gene TRBV13 combines with J gene TRBJ1-1, with TRBD1 identical over 7 bases. This CDR3 contains 14 residues. Germline V lookup: CDR1 PRHDT, CDR2 FYEKMQ (reference sequence). V shed 2 bases and J 5 bases; nucleotides not matched to a gene: 5. CDR3 sequence (DNA): TGTGCCAGCAGCTTAAACAGGGGAGGGACTGAAGCTTTCTTT. This translates into CASSLNRGGTEAFF.